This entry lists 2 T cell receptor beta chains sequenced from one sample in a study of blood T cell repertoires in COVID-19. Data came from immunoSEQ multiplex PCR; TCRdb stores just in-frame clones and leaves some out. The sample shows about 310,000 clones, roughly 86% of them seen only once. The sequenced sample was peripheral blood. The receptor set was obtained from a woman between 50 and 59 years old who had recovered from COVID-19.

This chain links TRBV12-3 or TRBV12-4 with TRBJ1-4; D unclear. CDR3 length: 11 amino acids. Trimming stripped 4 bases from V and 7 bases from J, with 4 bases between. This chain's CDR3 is CASSSVEKLFF. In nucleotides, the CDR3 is TGTGCCAGCAGTTCCGTTGAAAAACTGTTTTTT.

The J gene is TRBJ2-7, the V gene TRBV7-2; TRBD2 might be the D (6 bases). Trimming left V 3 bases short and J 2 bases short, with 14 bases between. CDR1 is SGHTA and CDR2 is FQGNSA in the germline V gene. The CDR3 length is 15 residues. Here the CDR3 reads CASSFGSGEPYEQYF. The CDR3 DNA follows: TGTGCCAGCAGCTTCGGTAGCGGAGAACCCTACGAGCAGTACTTC. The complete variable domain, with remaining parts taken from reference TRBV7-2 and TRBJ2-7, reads GAGVSQSPSNKVTEKGKDVELRCDPISGHTALYWYRQSLGQGLEFLIYFQGNSAPDKSGLPSDRFSAERTGGSVSTLTIQRTQQEDSAVYLCASSFGSGEPYEQYFGPGTRLTVT.